The 25 T cell receptor beta chains given below trace back to one sample, sequenced in a study of beta chain features in type 1 diabetes. Reverse transcribing all isolated RNA meant expressed TCRB transcripts were sequenced. Sequencing was performed with immunoSEQ multiplex PCR; in TCRdb, only in-frame clones are kept and a portion is missing. The repertoire holds 310,000 or so clones, with 9.5% to 11% as singletons. Sequences were obtained from naive CD4+ T cells from blood. The receptors come from a woman aged 25 to 39 in good health.

The gene calls are TRBV5-4 and TRBJ2-5; 13 bases are shared with TRBD2. The CDR3 totals 15 residues. CDR1 is SGHNT and CDR2 is YYREEE in the germline V gene (reference sequence). V gave up 3 bases and J gave up 4 bases; unmatched junction bases: 3. The CDR3 region is CASSYGLAGVETQYF. DNA of the CDR3: TGTGCCAGCAGCTACGGACTAGCGGGAGTAGAGACCCAGTACTTC.

This clone appeared a single time. The chain uses TRBV9 and TRBJ1-3; 7 bases align to TRBD1. The V and J ends lost 3 bases and 8 bases, in that order; junction bases with no gene match: 14. This CDR3 has 16 amino acids. Per the germline V gene, CDR1 is SGDLS and CDR2 is YYNGEE. CDR3 DNA sequence: TGTGCCAGCAGCGCCTACCTACAGGGGTGGCGGGACACCATATATTTT. Its protein is CASSAYLQGWRDTIYF.

The table lists this clone with a few counts. The V gene is TRBV18, the J gene TRBJ1-5; 10 nucleotides agree with TRBD1. With V trimmed by 4 bases and J by 0 bases, 3 bases remained unmatched. CDR1 KGHSH and CDR2 LQKENI come from the germline V gene. The CDR3 has 16 residues. CDR3 DNA sequence: TGTGCCAGCTCACGGACAGGGGGAATTAGCAATCAGCCCCAGCATTTT. Its protein product is CASSRTGGISNQPQHF.

The rearrangement uses TRBV10-3 and TRBJ2-3; 7 bases match TRBD2. The CDR3 extends over 14 amino acids. Per germline, CDR1 ENHRY and CDR2 SYGVKD. The CDR3 DNA reads as TGTTCTTGCTTGGAGCGGGAAGGCGCAGATACGCAGTATTTT. Translated, it gives CSCLEREGADTQYF.

The chain has TRBV29-1 and TRBJ2-2, with D maybe TRBD2 (5 bases). The CDR3 totals 15 residues. Trimming pared 7 bases from V and 1 base from J, leaving 16 bases between. From germline, CDR1 is SQVTM and CDR2 ANQGSEA. The CDR3 DNA is TGCAGCGCCCAACTGGGGAGCTGGAACACCGGGGAGCTGTTTTTT. Translation: CSAQLGSWNTGELFF.

V is TRBV27 and J is TRBJ2-4; 7 nucleotides align to TRBD2. Germline V lookup: CDR1 MNHEY, CDR2 SMNVEV (reference sequence). The CDR3 sequence is 15 residues long. V trimming: 11 bases; J trimming: 3 bases; junction bases outside the gene matches: 13. Here the CDR3 DNA reads TGTGCCTGCGGGGGAGGAAAGTTGGACAAAAACATTCAGTACTTC. Its protein is CACGGGKLDKNIQYF.

This clone was picked up many times. The chain carries TRBV30 and TRBJ2-1, with D unresolved. CDR3 size: 11 residues. Germline CDR1 reads GTSNPN; CDR2 reads SVGIG (reference sequence). V was trimmed by 4 bases and J by 6 bases, leaving 7 bases between them. The CDR3 reads CAWTTGNEQFF. CDR3 coding DNA: TGTGCCTGGACGACTGGCAATGAGCAGTTCTTC.

The rearrangement joins TRBV9 to TRBJ1-5, with D perhaps TRBD1 (5 bases). Trimming removed 0 bases from V and 6 bases from J, with 13 bases in between. This CDR3 is 15 amino acids long. CDR1 and CDR2 from the germline V gene are SGDLS and YYNGEE. This CDR3 is CASSVEGAIGQPQHF. The CDR3 bases are TGTGCCAGCAGCGTAGAAGGGGCAATTGGTCAGCCCCAGCATTTT.

This chain joins TRBV30 and TRBJ2-3, with D perhaps TRBD2 (6 bases). V dropped 4 bases and J dropped 2 bases, with 16 bases sitting between them. This CDR3 region has 15 residues. Germline CDR1 is GTSNPN and CDR2 is SVGIG (reference sequence). CDR3 amino acids: CAWKPKGLSTDTQYF. For the CDR3, the DNA is TGTGCCTGGAAACCGAAGGGACTTTCCACAGATACGCAGTATTTT.

The table lists this clone with a few counts. The V and J genes are TRBV2 and TRBJ2-3; D is unclear. The CDR3 consists of 13 residues. Germline assignment: CDR1 SNHLY and CDR2 FYNNEI. Trimming removed 5 bases at V and 9 bases at J, with 15 bases between. The CDR3 DNA sequence: TGTGCCAGCAGTCCTACGGGTGAGGTCACGCAGTATTTT. It encodes CASSPTGEVTQYF.

The CDR3 DNA is TGTGCCAGCAGCTTACGGGGGTTCGGATACGAGCAGTACTTC. Protein: CASSLRGFGYEQYF. The rearrangement links TRBV7-2 to TRBJ2-7; D is perhaps TRBD2 (6 bases). The length of the CDR3 is 14 residues. Germline CDR1 and CDR2: SGHTA and FQGNSA. V lost 2 bases to trimming and J lost 4 bases, with 12 bases between them.

Here the CDR3 DNA reads TGTGCCAGCAGCTCCGAGCGGGGGTTCGGCGAAAAACTGTTTTTT. Amino acids: CASSSERGFGEKLFF. The J gene is TRBJ1-4, the V gene TRBV7-2; perhaps TRBD1 as D (5 bases). The CDR3 covers 15 residues. Germline lookup yields CDR1 SGHTA and CDR2 FQGNSA. Trimming took off 4 bases at V and 8 bases at J, with 17 bases between the two ends.

This clone was counted between two and nine times. The chain couples TRBV2 to TRBJ1-1; 10 nucleotides agree with TRBD1. The CDR3 sequence is 16 residues long. V shed 8 bases and J 1 base; nucleotides not matched to a gene: 10. Germline loops: CDR1 SNHLY, CDR2 FYNNEI. CDR3 DNA: TGTGCCAGCGCGGGGGGGGACAGGGGTAGGAACACTGAAGCTTTCTTT. Encoded protein: CASAGGDRGRNTEAFF.

This clone was observed a handful of times. This chain joins TRBV9 and TRBJ2-1; 12 bases are a match to TRBD2. V shed 5 bases and J 5 bases; nucleotides not matched to a gene: 8. The CDR3 sequence is 16 residues long. Germline CDR1 and CDR2: SGDLS and YYNGEE. The CDR3 DNA is TGTGCCAGCAGTGCCCTAGCGGGAGGGTACAACAATGAGCAGTTCTTC. Its translation is CASSALAGGYNNEQFF.

The chain uses TRBV7-2 and TRBJ1-2, with D perhaps matching TRBD1 (6 bases). CDR1 and CDR2 from the germline V gene are SGHTA and FQGNSA. The germline V and J ends were trimmed by 1 base and 1 base, with 10 bases remaining between them. The CDR3 runs 15 residues. This CDR3 reads CASSLDDRINYGYTF. The CDR3 region has the DNA TGTGCCAGCAGCTTAGATGACAGGATTAACTATGGCTACACCTTC.

This clone was seen a few times. This rearrangement joins TRBV29-1 to TRBJ2-1, with D maybe TRBD1 (6 bases). Trimming cost V 7 bases and J 5 bases, with 18 bases left between them. The CDR3 loop spans 14 amino acids. Germline V gives CDR1 SQVTM, CDR2 ANQGSEA. The CDR3 reads CSAEGTSTNNEQFF. The DNA of the CDR3 is TGCAGCGCAGAAGGGACATCGACAAACAATGAGCAGTTCTTC.

This clone was counted only a few times. The gene calls are TRBV9 and TRBJ1-2; 7 positions agree with TRBD1. Germline CDR1 and CDR2: SGDLS and YYNGEE. This CDR3 is 14 amino acids long. V shed 4 bases and J 7 bases; nucleotides not matched to a gene: 10. The CDR3 DNA reads as TGTGCCAGCAGCACAAGACAGGGTCCGGCTGGCTACACCTTC. Encoded protein: CASSTRQGPAGYTF.

Only a few counts were recorded for this clone. V gene TRBV19 combines with J gene TRBJ1-2; D perhaps matches TRBD1 (5 bases). The V gene lost 7 bases and the J gene lost 8 bases, with 20 bases spanning the gap. Germline V lookup: CDR1 LNHDA, CDR2 SQIVND (reference sequence). The CDR3 length is 14 residues. The DNA for the CDR3 is TGTGCCAGTAAAGAGAAACCGGCGGGGGACGGCTACACCTTC. It is translated as CASKEKPAGDGYTF.

There are a few counts of this clone. This sample also contains other DNA sequences that code for the same CDR3. This chain connects TRBV18 to TRBJ1-1; TRBD1 agrees at 7 bases. The germline gives CDR1 KGHSH, CDR2 LQKENI. The junction had 2 bases not matched to a gene; V was cut back by 3 bases and J by 1 base. The CDR3 loop spans 14 amino acids. CDR3 loop: CASSPRTGNTEAFF. CDR3 nucleotides: TGTGCCAGCTCACCGCGGACAGGGAACACTGAAGCTTTCTTT.

This clone was observed a few times. V and J are TRBV19 and TRBJ2-7, with 8 bases lining up with TRBD1. V dropped 5 bases and J dropped 0; count of bases not matched to a gene: 6. The CDR3 extends over 15 amino acids. Germline CDR1 reads LNHDA; CDR2 reads SQIVND (reference sequence). CDR3 sequence (DNA): TGTGCCAGTAGTCTTAGGACAGGGAACTCCTACGAGCAGTACTTC. It encodes CASSLRTGNSYEQYF.

The chain uses TRBV9 and TRBJ2-3, with D hard to call. CDR3 length: 14 residues. Germline CDR1 reads SGDLS; CDR2 reads YYNGEE. Trimming left V 0 bases short and J 4 bases short, with 9 bases between. As DNA, the CDR3 is TGTGCCAGCAGCGTAGGTAGTCGAGCAGATACGCAGTATTTT. This sequence encodes CASSVGSRADTQYF.

This clone was observed a handful of times. The rearrangement joins TRBV28 to TRBJ2-7; maybe TRBD2 (5 bases). Trimming left V 6 bases short and J 3 bases short, with 18 bases between. Germline assignment: CDR1 MDHEN and CDR2 SYDVKM. The CDR3 length is 15 residues. The CDR3 is CASSDASPPLYEQYF. CDR3 DNA: TGTGCCAGCAGCGATGCTAGCCCTCCCCTCTACGAGCAGTACTTC.

This rearrangement joins TRBV29-1 to TRBJ2-7; 10 bases align to TRBD2. V lost 4 bases, J lost 2 bases, and 5 bases stayed unmatched. The V gene's germline CDR1 is SQVTM and CDR2 ANQGSEA. This CDR3 has 14 residues. CDR3: CSVGGTSVAYEQYF. For the CDR3, the DNA is TGCAGCGTTGGGGGGACTAGCGTAGCCTACGAGCAGTACTTC.

The chain has TRBV4-2 and TRBJ1-2; no clear D. This CDR3 has 15 residues. Trimming removed 0 bases from V and 7 bases from J, with 15 bases in between. Germline CDR1 reads LGHNA; CDR2 reads YNFKEQ. The CDR3 nucleotides are TGTGCCAGCAGCCAAGATCTAGACCCCGTGAGTGGCTACACCTTC. It translates to CASSQDLDPVSGYTF.

This clone was detected only a few times. The V gene is TRBV7-9, the J gene TRBJ2-7; 7 nucleotides match TRBD1. CDR1 and CDR2 from the germline V gene are SEHNR and FQNEAQ (reference sequence). V shed 5 bases and J 5 bases; nucleotides not matched to a gene: 9. The CDR3 runs 14 residues. CDR3 sequence reads: CASSPDRDRNEQYF. DNA of the CDR3: TGTGCCAGCAGCCCCGACAGGGACCGCAACGAGCAGTACTTC.